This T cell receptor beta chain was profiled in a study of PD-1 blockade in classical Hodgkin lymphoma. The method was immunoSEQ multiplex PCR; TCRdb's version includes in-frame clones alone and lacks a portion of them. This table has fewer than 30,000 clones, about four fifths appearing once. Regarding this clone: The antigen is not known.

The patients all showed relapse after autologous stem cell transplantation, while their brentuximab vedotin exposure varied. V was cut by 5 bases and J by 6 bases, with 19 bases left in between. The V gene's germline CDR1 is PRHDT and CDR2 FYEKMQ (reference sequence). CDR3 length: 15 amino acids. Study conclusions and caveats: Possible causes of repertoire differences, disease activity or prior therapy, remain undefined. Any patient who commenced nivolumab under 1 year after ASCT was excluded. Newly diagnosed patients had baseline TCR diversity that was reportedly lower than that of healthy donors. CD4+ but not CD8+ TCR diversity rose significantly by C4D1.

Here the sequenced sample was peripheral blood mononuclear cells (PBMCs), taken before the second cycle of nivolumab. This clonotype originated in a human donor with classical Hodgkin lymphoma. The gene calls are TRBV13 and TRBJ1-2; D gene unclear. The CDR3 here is CASSPRMSASNGYTF. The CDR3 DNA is TGTGCCAGCAGCCCCAGGATGAGTGCGAGCAATGGCTACACCTTC.